The 20 T cell receptor beta chains below were found in one sample sequenced in a study of response to subunit inactivated influenza vaccine. TCRdb independently ran MiXCR on the RT-PCR reads; one entry per CDR3 protein. The sample lists around 850,000 distinct CDR3 sequences, roughly 18% seen once, with roughly 10% in the top ten. Sample: PBMCs from blood, taken 4 to 6 days after vaccination. These receptors were obtained from a man in his forties or fifties who received an inactivated influenza vaccine.

The chain uses TRBV11-2 and TRBJ1-6; tentatively, D is TRBD1 (6 bases). V gave up 1 base and J gave up 11 bases, with 15 bases separating them. The germline gives CDR1 SGHAT, CDR2 FQNNGV. The CDR3 sequence is 15 residues long. CDR3 sequence reads: CASSLGYGGKTPLHF. The CDR3 region has the DNA TGTGCCAGCAGCTTAGGGTACGGGGGCAAGACACCCCTCCACTTT. Drawing the rest from reference TRBV11-2 and TRBJ1-6, the complete variable domain is EAGVAQSPRYKIIEKRQSVAFWCNPISGHATLYWYQQILGQGPKLLIQFQNNGVVDDSQLPKDRFSAERLKGVDSTLKIQPAKLEDSAVYLCASSLGYGGKTPLHFGNGTRLTVT.

This clonotype came up a few times. The V call is TRBV12-3 or TRBV12-4, the J call TRBJ1-5, with D hard to call. The CDR3 extends over 15 amino acids. Trimming left V 8 bases short and J 4 bases short, with 18 bases between. CDR3 coding DNA: TGTGCCAGCCGTCCCCGGGAGTTGGGGAATCAGCCCCAGCATTTT. Translated, it gives CASRPRELGNQPQHF.

The rearrangement joins TRBV3-1 to TRBJ2-3, with 7 nucleotides matching TRBD2. CDR1 is LGHDT, CDR2 YNNKEL, per germline (reference sequence). The CDR3 has 13 residues. With V trimmed by 5 bases and J by 8 bases, 7 bases remained unmatched. The CDR3 DNA sequence: TGTGCCAGCAGCGGACTAGGAAGTGCTACGCAGTATTTT. Translating gives CASSGLGSATQYF.

This chain connects TRBV11-2 to TRBJ2-7, with D possibly matching TRBD2 (5 bases). V lost 4 bases and J 3 bases, leaving 13 bases between the germline ends. The germline CDR1 and CDR2 sequences are SGHAT and FQNNGV. CDR3 size: 14 residues. The CDR3 loop is CASSSDYQSYEQYF. The CDR3 DNA reads TGTGCCAGCAGCTCCGACTACCAAAGCTACGAGCAGTACTTC.

The V gene is TRBV7-6, the J gene TRBJ2-7, with 9 bases lining up with TRBD2. The junction had 13 bases not matched to a gene; V was cut back by 0 bases and J by 4 bases. Germline V gene data show CDR1 as SGHVS and CDR2 as FNYEAQ. CDR3 length: 18 amino acids. The CDR3 nucleotides are TGTGCCAGCAGCTTAGCGGGACCGACTAGCGGCCAAGATTACGAGCAGTACTTC. Its protein product is CASSLAGPTSGQDYEQYF. Drawing the rest from reference TRBV7-6 and TRBJ2-7, the complete variable domain is GAGVSQSPRYKVTKRGQDVALRCDPISGHVSLYWYRQALGQGPEFLTYFNYEAQQDKSGLPNDRFSAERPEGSISTLTIQRTEQRDSAMYRCASSLAGPTSGQDYEQYFGPGTRLTVT.

In its sample, this clonotype was seen a few times. The chain links TRBV5-6 to TRBJ1-1, with D perhaps TRBD1 (5 bases). CDR3 length: 16 amino acids. With 3 bases removed from V and 0 bases from J, the gap between germline ends came to 15 bases. Germline V gives CDR1 SGHDT, CDR2 YYEEEE. The CDR3 region has the DNA TGTGCCAGCAGCTGGGGGATGTCGGGTATGAACACTGAAGCTTTCTTT. As protein: CASSWGMSGMNTEAFF. Complete variable domain (other parts from reference TRBV5-6 and TRBJ1-1): DAGVTQSPTHLIKTRGQQVTLRCSPKSGHDTVSWYQQALGQGPQFIFQYYEEEERQRGNFPDRFSGHQFPNYSSELNVNALLLGDSALYLCASSWGMSGMNTEAFFGQGTRLTVV.

The chain uses TRBV18 and TRBJ1-5; TRBD1 matches at 9 bases. Germline V gene data show CDR1 as KGHSH and CDR2 as LQKENI. The trim removed 6 bases at V and 0 bases at J, leaving 9 bases unmatched. The CDR3 has 17 residues. The CDR3 reads CASSREWTGVSNQPQHF. CDR3 DNA: TGTGCCAGCTCTAGAGAATGGACAGGGGTTAGCAATCAGCCCCAGCATTTT.

This sequence joins TRBV10-3 and TRBJ1-2; TRBD1 matches 11 bases. The junction had 5 bases not matched to a gene; V was cut back by 10 bases and J by 7 bases. From germline, CDR1 is ENHRY and CDR2 SYGVKD. The CDR3 extends over 12 amino acids. The CDR3 nucleotides are TGTGCCACCGGACAGGGGGCATTTGGCTACACCTTC. This codes for CATGQGAFGYTF.

This clonotype was seen a few times. V usage is TRBV5-1 and J usage is TRBJ2-3; no clear D. CDR3 length: 15 amino acids. The germline V gene has CDR1 SGHRS and CDR2 YFSETQ. V was pared by 1 base and J by 0 bases, with 9 bases between. CDR3 amino acids: CASSLRQPSTDTQYF. In DNA, the CDR3 is TGCGCCAGCAGCTTGAGGCAGCCTAGCACAGATACGCAGTATTTT.

The chain employs TRBV3-1 and TRBJ2-4; TRBD2 matches at 9 bases. The trim removed 0 bases at V and 4 bases at J, leaving 4 bases unmatched. CDR1 LGHDT and CDR2 YNNKEL come from the germline V gene (reference sequence). The CDR3 totals 16 residues. CDR3 nucleotides: TGTGCCAGCAGCCAAGAAAGGCTAGCGGGGAAAAACATTCAGTACTTC. Translating gives CASSQERLAGKNIQYF.

This chain joins TRBV7-2 and TRBJ2-7, with D unclear. V gave up 10 bases and J gave up 1 base, with 11 bases separating them. Germline V CDR1 and CDR2: SGHTA, FQGNSA. The CDR3 runs to 12 residues. The CDR3 nucleotides read TGTGCCACCCAAGGAATTTCCTACGAGCAGTACTTC. Amino acids: CATQGISYEQYF.

There are many counts of this clonotype. This rearrangement joins TRBV29-1 to TRBJ2-1, with 13 bases that match TRBD2. Per germline, CDR1 SQVTM and CDR2 ANQGSEA. The CDR3 loop spans 16 amino acids. Trimming cost V 4 bases and J 0 bases; bases outside gene matches: 3. CDR3 loop: CSVVGLAGNSYNEQFF. In nucleotides, the CDR3 is TGCAGCGTTGTGGGACTAGCGGGGAACTCCTACAATGAGCAGTTCTTC.

This clonotype was found many times. The chain joins TRBV5-1 to TRBJ2-3; 9 nucleotides line up with TRBD2. J lost 4 bases, V lost 5 bases, and 8 bases had no gene match. This CDR3 has 15 amino acids. The germline gives CDR1 SGHRS, CDR2 YFSETQ. CDR3 in DNA: TGCGCCAGCAGAAAAAGCGGGGGGCCCCCAGATACGCAGTATTTT. This encodes CASRKSGGPPDTQYF.

This sequence joins TRBV4-3 and TRBJ2-5; D may match TRBD1 or TRBD2 (5 bases each). CDR3 size: 16 residues. The germline CDR1 and CDR2 sequences are LGHNA and YSLEER. Trimming removed 0 bases from V and 4 bases from J, with 15 bases in between. This CDR3 reads CASSQEYNRGTETQYF. CDR3 sequence (DNA): TGCGCCAGCAGCCAAGAATACAACAGAGGGACAGAGACCCAGTACTTC.

This clonotype was detected only a few times. The chain employs TRBV6-1 and TRBJ2-7, with 10 bases fitting TRBD1. The CDR3 consists of 15 residues. Germline V gene lookup returns CDR1 MNHNS and CDR2 SASEGT. Germline trimming cut 6 bases from V and 2 bases from J; bases unmatched to any gene: 7. CDR3 loop: CASRPPGTGAYEQYF. The CDR3 DNA reads TGTGCCAGCAGACCTCCCGGGACAGGGGCCTACGAGCAGTACTTC.

As DNA, the CDR3 is TGTGCCAGCAACTTCGTGGGGTCCGGGGAGCTGTTTTTT. It is translated as CASNFVGSGELFF. V usage is TRBV4-2 and J usage is TRBJ2-2; unclear D gene. The germline V gene has CDR1 LGHNA and CDR2 YNFKEQ. V lost 7 bases, J lost 6 bases, and 12 bases lay in between. The CDR3 sequence is 13 residues long.

In its sample, this clonotype was seen a few times. The V and J genes are TRBV28 and TRBJ2-2; TRBD2 agrees at 10 bases. CDR1 and CDR2 from the germline V gene are MDHEN and SYDVKM. V lost 3 bases and J lost 1; bases outside the gene matches: 5. This CDR3 region has 17 residues. The CDR3 here is CASSFPLAGGNTGELFF. The CDR3 DNA sequence: TGTGCCAGCAGTTTCCCATTAGCGGGGGGGAACACCGGGGAGCTGTTTTTT. The full variable domain, with the rest looked up from reference TRBV28 and TRBJ2-2, is DVKVTQSSRYLVKRTGEKVFLECVQDMDHENMFWYRQDPGLGLRLIYFSYDVKMKEKGDIPEGYSVSREKKERFSLILESASTNQTSMYLCASSFPLAGGNTGELFFGEGSRLTVL.

This chain connects TRBV7-3 to TRBJ2-1, with 13 bases matching TRBD2. Germline V gene data show CDR1 as SGHTA and CDR2 as FQGTGA. This CDR3 contains 15 residues. With 8 bases clipped from V and 6 bases from J, the junction kept 7 bases outside the gene matches. The DNA of the CDR3 is TGTGCCAGCGGAGATAGGACTAGCGGGAGCAATGAGCAGTTCTTC. This translates into CASGDRTSGSNEQFF. Drawing the rest from reference TRBV7-3 and TRBJ2-1, the complete variable domain is GAGVSQTPSNKVTEKGKYVELRCDPISGHTALYWYRQSLGQGPEFLIYFQGTGAADDSGLPNDRFFAVRPEGSVSTLKIQRTERGDSAVYLCASGDRTSGSNEQFFGPGTRLTVL.

The rearrangement uses TRBV9 and TRBJ2-1; TRBD2 agrees at 7 bases. Trimming cost V 8 bases and J 0 bases; bases outside gene matches: 8. Germline V gene sequence: CDR1 SGDLS, CDR2 YYNGEE. This CDR3 has 15 residues. CDR3 sequence (DNA): TGTGCCAGTACTCCGGGACTACGCTCCTACAATGAGCAGTTCTTC. This translates into CASTPGLRSYNEQFF.

This clonotype turned up a few times. V usage is TRBV7-2 and J usage is TRBJ1-5; 8 positions agree with TRBD1. CDR1 SGHTA and CDR2 FQGNSA come from the germline V gene. CDR3 length: 14 amino acids. The V gene end was trimmed by 5 bases and the J gene end by 6 bases; junction bases not matched to a gene: 6. CDR3 coding DNA: TGTGCCAGCAGCCCTCGGACAGGGAGTCAGCCCCAGCATTTT. Translated: CASSPRTGSQPQHF.